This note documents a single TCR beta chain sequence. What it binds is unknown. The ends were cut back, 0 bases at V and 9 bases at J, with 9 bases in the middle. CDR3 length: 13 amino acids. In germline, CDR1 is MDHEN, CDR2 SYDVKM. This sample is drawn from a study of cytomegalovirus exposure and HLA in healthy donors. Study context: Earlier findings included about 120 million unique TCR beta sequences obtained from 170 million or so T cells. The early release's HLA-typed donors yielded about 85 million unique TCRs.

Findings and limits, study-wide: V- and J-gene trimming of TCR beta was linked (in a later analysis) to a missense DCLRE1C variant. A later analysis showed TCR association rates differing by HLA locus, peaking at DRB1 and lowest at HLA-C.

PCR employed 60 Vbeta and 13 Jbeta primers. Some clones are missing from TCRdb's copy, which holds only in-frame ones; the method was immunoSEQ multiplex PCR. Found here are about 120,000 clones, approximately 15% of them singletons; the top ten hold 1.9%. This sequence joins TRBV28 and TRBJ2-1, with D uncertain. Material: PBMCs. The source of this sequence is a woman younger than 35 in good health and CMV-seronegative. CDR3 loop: CASSLWGTGEQFF. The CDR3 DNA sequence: TGTGCCAGCAGTTTATGGGGCACCGGTGAGCAGTTCTTC. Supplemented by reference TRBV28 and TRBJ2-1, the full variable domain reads DVKVTQSSRYLVKRTGEKVFLECVQDMDHENMFWYRQDPGLGLRLIYFSYDVKMKEKGDIPEGYSVSREKKERFSLILESASTNQTSMYLCASSLWGTGEQFFGPGTRLTVL.